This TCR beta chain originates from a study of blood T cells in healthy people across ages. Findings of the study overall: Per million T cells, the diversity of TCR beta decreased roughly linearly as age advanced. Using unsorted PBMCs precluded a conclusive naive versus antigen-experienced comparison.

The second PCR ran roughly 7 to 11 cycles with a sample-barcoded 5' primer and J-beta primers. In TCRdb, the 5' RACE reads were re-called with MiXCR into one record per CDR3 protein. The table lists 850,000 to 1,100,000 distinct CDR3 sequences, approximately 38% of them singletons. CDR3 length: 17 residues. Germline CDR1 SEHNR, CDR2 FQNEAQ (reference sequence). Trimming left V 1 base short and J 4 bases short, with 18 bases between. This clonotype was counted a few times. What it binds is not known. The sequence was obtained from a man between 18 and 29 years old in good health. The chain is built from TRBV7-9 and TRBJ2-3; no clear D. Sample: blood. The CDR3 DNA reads TGTGCCAGCAGCTTAGTACTCGCCCTCACGTGGGCAGATACGCAGTATTTT. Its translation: CASSLVLALTWADTQYF.